The clone carrying this T cell receptor beta chain was counted only a few times. Its antigen is as yet unknown. These data are taken from a study of CD8 T cells in ankylosing spondylitis. General observations from the study: A motif of fewer than ten highly homologous TCR beta variants was seen as apparently characteristic of ankylosing spondylitis blood.

This CDR3 is 14 amino acids long. V was clipped by 4 bases and J by 1 base, with 10 bases between them. Germline CDR1 MNHEY, CDR2 SVGEGT. TCRdb independently ran MiXCR on the 5' RACE reads; one entry per CDR3 protein. The table has 650,000 to 800,000 distinct CDR3 sequences, roughly 20% seen once. Input material: blood, either unsorted or a sorted T cell fraction (not recorded which). This rearrangement joins TRBV6-2 or TRBV6-3 to TRBJ1-1, with D possibly TRBD1 on 5 matching bases. This sequence was found in a male donor with ankylosing spondylitis. The CDR3 bases are TGTGCCAGCAGTTGGACATCTTCGAACACTGAAGCTTTCTTT. Encoded protein: CASSWTSSNTEAFF.